This T cell receptor (beta chain) is from a study of CD8 T cells in Susac syndrome. V was clipped by 5 bases and J by 6 bases, with 13 bases between them. Germline V lookup: CDR1 MNHEY, CDR2 SMNVEV (reference sequence). CDR3 size: 13 residues. Random hexamers served to reverse transcribe roughly 0.45 to 1 ug RNA. TCRdb independently ran MiXCR on the immunoSEQ multiplex PCR reads; one entry per CDR3 protein. The table lists 250,000 to 350,000 distinct CDR3 sequences, 92% of them singletons. Sequencing was done on a sample of CD4+ T cells from PBMCs. This receptor was taken from a human donor with multiple sclerosis. This chain connects TRBV27 to TRBJ1-1; D not certain. The CDR3 loop reads CASSKGIGAEAFF. CDR3 nucleotides: TGTGCCAGCAGTAAGGGTATTGGCGCTGAAGCTTTCTTT.